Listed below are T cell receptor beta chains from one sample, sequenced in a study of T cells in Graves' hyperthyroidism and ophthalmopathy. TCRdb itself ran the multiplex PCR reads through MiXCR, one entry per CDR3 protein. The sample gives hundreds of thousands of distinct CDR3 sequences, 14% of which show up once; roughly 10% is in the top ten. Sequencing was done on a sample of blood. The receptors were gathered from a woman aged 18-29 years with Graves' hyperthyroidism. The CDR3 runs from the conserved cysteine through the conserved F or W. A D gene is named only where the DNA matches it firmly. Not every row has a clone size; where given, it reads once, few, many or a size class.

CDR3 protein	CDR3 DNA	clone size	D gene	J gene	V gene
CASSFSRDPDTQYF	TGTGCCAGCAGTTTCAGCAGGGACCCAGATACGCAGTATTTT	few	.	TRBJ2-3	TRBV7-8
CASRTSGNQPQHF	TGTGCCAGCAGAACCTCGGGCAATCAGCCCCAGCATTTT	few	.	TRBJ1-5	TRBV6-1
CASSNSRDAQETQYF	TGTGCCAGCAGCAACTCTCGGGACGCCCAAGAGACCCAGTACTTC	many	.	TRBJ2-5	TRBV11-3
CASRELMQGAREQYF	TGTGCCAGCAGAGAATTGATGCAGGGGGCGCGCGAGCAGTACTTC	.	TRBD1	TRBJ2-7	TRBV27
CASSTNPSYRDRVSYNEQFF	TGTGCCAGCAGCACAAACCCCTCTTACCGGGACAGGGTTTCCTACAATGAGCAGTTCTTC	.	TRBD1	TRBJ2-1	TRBV9
CSVVGLGAVTEAFF	TGCAGCGTTGTAGGTTTGGGGGCAGTCACTGAAGCTTTCTTT	.	.	TRBJ1-1	TRBV29-1
CASRPRAEAFF	TGCGCCAGCAGGCCGAGAGCTGAAGCTTTCTTT	many	.	TRBJ1-1	TRBV10-1
CASSWRVIGTEAFF	TGTGCCAGCAGCTGGCGGGTTATTGGCACTGAAGCTTTCTTT	many	.	TRBJ1-1	TRBV13
CASSLGGDGPQHF	TGCGCCAGCAGCTTAGGTGGGGACGGTCCCCAGCATTTT	.	.	TRBJ1-5	TRBV5-1
CASRTAGQAFYEQYF	TGTGCCAGCAGAACCGCGGGACAGGCATTCTACGAGCAGTACTTC	.	TRBD1	TRBJ2-7	TRBV7-9
CASSDAGTGNTGELFF	TGTGCCAGCAGTGACGCCGGGACAGGGAACACCGGGGAGCTGTTTTTT	few	TRBD1	TRBJ2-2	TRBV25-1
CASRPLSSYEQYF	TGTGCCAGCCGGCCCTTGAGCTCCTACGAGCAGTACTTC	.	.	TRBJ2-7	TRBV7-6
CASKRRGEQYF	TGTGCCAGCAAGCGTCGCGGCGAGCAGTACTTC	.	.	TRBJ2-7	TRBV3-1
CASREAGASTDTQYF	TGTGCCAGCAGAGAAGCGGGAGCAAGCACAGATACGCAGTATTTT	once	TRBD2	TRBJ2-3	TRBV2
CASSLGGGFRNQPQHF	TGTGCCAGCAGTTTAGGAGGGGGCTTTCGGAATCAGCCCCAGCATTTT	.	TRBD1	TRBJ1-5	TRBV28
CASSPYRASGNTIYF	TGTGCCAGCAGCCCCTACCGAGCCTCTGGAAACACCATATATTTT	.	.	TRBJ1-3	TRBV3-1
CSARDRWSLGQFF	TGCAGTGCTAGAGATAGGTGGAGCCTAGGGCAGTTCTTC	few	.	TRBJ2-1	TRBV20-1
CATKSGSTDTQYF	TGTGCCACCAAAAGCGGGAGCACAGATACGCAGTATTTT	many	.	TRBJ2-3	TRBV15
CATSDGTGGLYGYTF	TGTGCCACCAGTGACGGGACAGGCGGCCTCTATGGCTACACCTTC	few	TRBD1	TRBJ1-2	TRBV24-1
CASSPFAGSYEQYF	TGTGCCAGCAGTCCCTTTGCGGGATCCTACGAGCAGTACTTC	few	.	TRBJ2-7	TRBV6-1
CSAESGSQYF	TGCAGTGCAGAATCGGGGAGTCAGTACTTC	many	.	TRBJ2-7	TRBV20-1
CASSLNPTTEAFF	TGTGCCAGCAGCTTAAACCCCACAACTGAAGCTTTCTTT	.	.	TRBJ1-1	TRBV7-3
CASSEISTVAYEQYF	TGTGCCAGCAGCGAAATCTCGACGGTAGCCTACGAGCAGTACTTC	many	.	TRBJ2-7	TRBV7-9